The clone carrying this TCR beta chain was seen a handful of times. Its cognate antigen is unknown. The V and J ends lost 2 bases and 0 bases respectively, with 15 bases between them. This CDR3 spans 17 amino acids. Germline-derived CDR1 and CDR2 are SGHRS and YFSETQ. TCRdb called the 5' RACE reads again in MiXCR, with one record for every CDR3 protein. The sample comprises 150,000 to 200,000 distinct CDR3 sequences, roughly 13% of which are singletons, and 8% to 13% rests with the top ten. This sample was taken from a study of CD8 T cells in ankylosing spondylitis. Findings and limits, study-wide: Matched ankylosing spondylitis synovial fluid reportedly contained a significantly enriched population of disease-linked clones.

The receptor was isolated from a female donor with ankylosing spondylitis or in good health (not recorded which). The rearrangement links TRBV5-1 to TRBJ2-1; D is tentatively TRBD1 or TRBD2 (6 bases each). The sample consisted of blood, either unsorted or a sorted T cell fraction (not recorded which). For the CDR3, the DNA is TGCGCCAGCAGCTTTCCTAGGGGGGACCCCTCCTACAATGAGCAGTTCTTC. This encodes CASSFPRGDPSYNEQFF.